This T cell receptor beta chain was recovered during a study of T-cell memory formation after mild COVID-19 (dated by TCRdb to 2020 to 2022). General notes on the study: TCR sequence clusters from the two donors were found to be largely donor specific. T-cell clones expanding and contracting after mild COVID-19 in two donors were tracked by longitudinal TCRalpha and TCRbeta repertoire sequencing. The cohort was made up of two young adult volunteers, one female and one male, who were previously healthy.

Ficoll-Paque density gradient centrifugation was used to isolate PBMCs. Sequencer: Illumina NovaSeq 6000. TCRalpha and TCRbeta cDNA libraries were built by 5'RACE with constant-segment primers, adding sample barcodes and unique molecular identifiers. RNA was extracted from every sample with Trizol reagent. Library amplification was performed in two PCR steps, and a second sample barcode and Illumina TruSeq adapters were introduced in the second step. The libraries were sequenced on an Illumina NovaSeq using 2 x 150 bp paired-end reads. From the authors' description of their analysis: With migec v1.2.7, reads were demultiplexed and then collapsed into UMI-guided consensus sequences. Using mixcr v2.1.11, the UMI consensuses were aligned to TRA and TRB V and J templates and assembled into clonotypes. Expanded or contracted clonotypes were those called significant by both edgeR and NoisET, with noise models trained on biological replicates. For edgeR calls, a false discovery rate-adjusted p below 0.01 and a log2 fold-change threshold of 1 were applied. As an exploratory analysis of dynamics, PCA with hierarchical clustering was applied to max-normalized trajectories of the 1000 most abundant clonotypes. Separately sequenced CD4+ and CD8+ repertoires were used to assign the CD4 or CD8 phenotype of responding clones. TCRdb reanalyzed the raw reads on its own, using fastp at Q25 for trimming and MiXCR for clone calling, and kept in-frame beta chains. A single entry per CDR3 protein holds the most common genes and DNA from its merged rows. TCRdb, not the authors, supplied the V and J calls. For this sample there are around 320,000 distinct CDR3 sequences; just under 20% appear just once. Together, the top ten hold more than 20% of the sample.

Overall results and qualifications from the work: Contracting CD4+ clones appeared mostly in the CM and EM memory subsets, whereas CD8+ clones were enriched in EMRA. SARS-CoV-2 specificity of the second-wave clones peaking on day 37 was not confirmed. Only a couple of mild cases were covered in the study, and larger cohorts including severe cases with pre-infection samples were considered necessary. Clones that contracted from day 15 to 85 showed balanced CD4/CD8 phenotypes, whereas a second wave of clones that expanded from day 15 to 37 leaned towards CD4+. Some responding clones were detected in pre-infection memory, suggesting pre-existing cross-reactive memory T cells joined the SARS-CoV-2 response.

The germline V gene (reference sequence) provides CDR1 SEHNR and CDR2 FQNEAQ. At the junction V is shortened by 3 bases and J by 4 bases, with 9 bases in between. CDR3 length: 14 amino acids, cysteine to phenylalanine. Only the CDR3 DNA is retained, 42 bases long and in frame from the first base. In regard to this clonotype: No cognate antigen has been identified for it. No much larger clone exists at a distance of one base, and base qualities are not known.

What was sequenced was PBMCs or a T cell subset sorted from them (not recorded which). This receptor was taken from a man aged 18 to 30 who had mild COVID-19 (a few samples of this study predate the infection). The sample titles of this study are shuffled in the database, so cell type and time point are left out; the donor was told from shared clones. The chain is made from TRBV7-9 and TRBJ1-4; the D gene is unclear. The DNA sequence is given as TGTGCCAGCAGCTTTTTCCAGGATAATGAAAAACTGTTTTTT. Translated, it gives CASSFFQDNEKLFF. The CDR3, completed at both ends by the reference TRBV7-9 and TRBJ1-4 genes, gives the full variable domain DTGVSQNPRHKITKRGQNVTFRCDPISEHNRLYWYRQTLGQGPEFLTYFQNEAQLEKSRLLSDRFSAERPKGSFSTLEIQRTEQGDSAMYLCASSFFQDNEKLFFGSGTQLSVL.